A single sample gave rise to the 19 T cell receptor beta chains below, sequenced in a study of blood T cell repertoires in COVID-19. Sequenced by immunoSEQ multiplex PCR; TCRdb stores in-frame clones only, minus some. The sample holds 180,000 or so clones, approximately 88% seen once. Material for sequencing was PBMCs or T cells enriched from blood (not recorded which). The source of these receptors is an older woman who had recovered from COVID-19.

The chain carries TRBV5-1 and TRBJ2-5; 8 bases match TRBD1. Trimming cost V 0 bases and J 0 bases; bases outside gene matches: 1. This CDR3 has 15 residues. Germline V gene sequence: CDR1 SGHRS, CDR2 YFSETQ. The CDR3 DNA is TGCGCCAGCAGCTTGGGGACAGGGAACCAAGAGACCCAGTACTTC. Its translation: CASSLGTGNQETQYF.

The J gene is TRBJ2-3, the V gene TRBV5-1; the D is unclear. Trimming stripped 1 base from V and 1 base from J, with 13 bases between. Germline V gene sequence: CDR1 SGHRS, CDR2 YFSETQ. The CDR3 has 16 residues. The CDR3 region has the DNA TGCGCCAGCAGCTTGCCGAGGATGCAAGGCACAGATACGCAGTATTTT. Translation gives CASSLPRMQGTDTQYF. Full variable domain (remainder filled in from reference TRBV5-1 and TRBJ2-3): KAGVTQTPRYLIKTRGQQVTLSCSPISGHRSVSWYQQTPGQGLQFLFEYFSETQRNKGNFPGRFSGRQFSNSRSEMNVSTLELGDSALYLCASSLPRMQGTDTQYFGPGTRLTVL.

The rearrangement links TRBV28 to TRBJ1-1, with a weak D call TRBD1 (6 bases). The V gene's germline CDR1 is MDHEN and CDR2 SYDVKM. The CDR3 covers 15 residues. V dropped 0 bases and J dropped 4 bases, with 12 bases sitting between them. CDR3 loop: CASSLWNEGVTEAFF. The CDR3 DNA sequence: TGTGCCAGCAGTTTATGGAACGAGGGGGTCACTGAAGCTTTCTTT.

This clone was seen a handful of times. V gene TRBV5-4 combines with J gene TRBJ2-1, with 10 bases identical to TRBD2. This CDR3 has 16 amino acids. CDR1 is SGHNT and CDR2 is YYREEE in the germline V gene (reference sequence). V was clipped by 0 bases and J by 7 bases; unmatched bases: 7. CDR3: CASSLGAASGSNEQFF. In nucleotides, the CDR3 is TGTGCCAGCAGCTTGGGGGCTGCTAGCGGGAGTAATGAGCAGTTCTTC.

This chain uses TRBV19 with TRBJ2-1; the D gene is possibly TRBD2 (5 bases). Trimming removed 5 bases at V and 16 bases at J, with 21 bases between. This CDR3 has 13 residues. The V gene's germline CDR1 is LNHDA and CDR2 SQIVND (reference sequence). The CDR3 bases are TGTGCCAGTAGTCCAATCCCGGGGAACACCGGATTCTTC. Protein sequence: CASSPIPGNTGFF.

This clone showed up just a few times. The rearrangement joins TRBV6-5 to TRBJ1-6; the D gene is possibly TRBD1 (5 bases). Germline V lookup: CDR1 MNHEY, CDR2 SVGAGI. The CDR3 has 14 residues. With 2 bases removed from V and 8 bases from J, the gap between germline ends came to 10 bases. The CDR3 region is CASSYRRGDSPLHF. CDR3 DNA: TGTGCCAGCAGTTACCGTAGGGGCGATTCACCCCTCCACTTT.

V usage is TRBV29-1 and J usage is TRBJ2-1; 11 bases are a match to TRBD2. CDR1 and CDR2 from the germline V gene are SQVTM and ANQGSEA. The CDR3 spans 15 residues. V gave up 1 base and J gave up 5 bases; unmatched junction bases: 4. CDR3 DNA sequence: TGCAGCGTTGAAGGGGGACTAGCGGAGCACAATGAGCAGTTCTTC. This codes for CSVEGGLAEHNEQFF.

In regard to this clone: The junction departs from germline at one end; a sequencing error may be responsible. DNA of the CDR3: TGTGCCAGCAGTTCCTCGGCCGGGAGCCCGAGGGTCTTC. Its protein is CASSSSAGSPRVF. The chain employs TRBV3-1 (or the pseudogene TRBV3-2) and TRBJ2-1; D is perhaps TRBD2 (6 bases). CDR1 and CDR2 from the germline V gene are LGHDT and YNNKEL (reference sequence). This CDR3 contains 13 residues.

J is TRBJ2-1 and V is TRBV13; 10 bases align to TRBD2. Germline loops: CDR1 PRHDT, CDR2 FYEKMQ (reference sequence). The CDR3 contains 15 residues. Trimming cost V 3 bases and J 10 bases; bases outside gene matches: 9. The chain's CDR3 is CASSFSSGGAGEQFF. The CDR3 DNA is TGTGCCAGCAGCTTTTCCAGCGGGGGGGCCGGCGAGCAGTTCTTC.

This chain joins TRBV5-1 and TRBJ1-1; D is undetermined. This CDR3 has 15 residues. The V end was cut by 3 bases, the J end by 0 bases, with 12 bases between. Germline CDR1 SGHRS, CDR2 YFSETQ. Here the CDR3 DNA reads TGCGCCAGCAGCTCCGGGTTCGAATTGAACACTGAAGCTTTCTTT. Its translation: CASSSGFELNTEAFF.

The CDR3 loop is CASSSPGRYGYTF. CDR3 DNA sequence: TGTGCCAGCAGCTCCCCAGGCCGCTATGGCTACACCTTC. The chain has TRBV5-8 and TRBJ1-2; D is unresolved. CDR1 and CDR2 from the germline V gene are SGHTS and YDEGEE. Trimming cost V 3 bases and J 4 bases, with 10 bases left between them. The CDR3 length is 13 residues.

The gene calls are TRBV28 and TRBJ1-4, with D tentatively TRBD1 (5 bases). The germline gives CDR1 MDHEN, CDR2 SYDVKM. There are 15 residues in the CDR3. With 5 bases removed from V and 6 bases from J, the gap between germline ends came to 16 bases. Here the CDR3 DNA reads TGTGCCAGCAGTCCCAATGGAGGGGCATATGAAAAACTGTTTTTT. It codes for CASSPNGGAYEKLFF.

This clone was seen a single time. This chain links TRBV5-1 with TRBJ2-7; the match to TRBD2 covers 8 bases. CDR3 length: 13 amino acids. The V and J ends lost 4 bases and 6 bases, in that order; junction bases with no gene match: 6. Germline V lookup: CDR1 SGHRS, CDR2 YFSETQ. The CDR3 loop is CASSTGLAGEQYF. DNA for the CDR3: TGCGCCAGCAGCACAGGACTAGCTGGCGAGCAGTACTTC. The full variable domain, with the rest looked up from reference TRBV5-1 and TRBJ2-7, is KAGVTQTPRYLIKTRGQQVTLSCSPISGHRSVSWYQQTPGQGLQFLFEYFSETQRNKGNFPGRFSGRQFSNSRSEMNVSTLELGDSALYLCASSTGLAGEQYFGPGTRLTVT.

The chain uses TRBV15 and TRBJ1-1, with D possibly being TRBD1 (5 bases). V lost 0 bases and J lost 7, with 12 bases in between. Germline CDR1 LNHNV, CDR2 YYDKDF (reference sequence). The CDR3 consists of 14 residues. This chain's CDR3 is CATSRDRLGVEAFF. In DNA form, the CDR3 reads TGTGCCACCAGCAGAGATCGCTTAGGGGTTGAAGCTTTCTTT.

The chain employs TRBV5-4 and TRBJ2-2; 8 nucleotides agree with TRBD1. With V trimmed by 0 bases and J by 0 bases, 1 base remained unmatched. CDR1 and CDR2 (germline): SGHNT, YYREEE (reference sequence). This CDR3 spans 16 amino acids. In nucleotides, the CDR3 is TGTGCCAGCAGCTTGGGACAGGGGACGAACACCGGGGAGCTGTTTTTT. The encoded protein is CASSLGQGTNTGELFF.

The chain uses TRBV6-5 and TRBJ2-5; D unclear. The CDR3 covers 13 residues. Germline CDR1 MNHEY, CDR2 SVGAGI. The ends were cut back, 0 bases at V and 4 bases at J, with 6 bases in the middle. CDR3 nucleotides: TGTGCCAGCAGTTACTCACGGAGAGAGACCCAGTACTTC. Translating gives CASSYSRRETQYF.

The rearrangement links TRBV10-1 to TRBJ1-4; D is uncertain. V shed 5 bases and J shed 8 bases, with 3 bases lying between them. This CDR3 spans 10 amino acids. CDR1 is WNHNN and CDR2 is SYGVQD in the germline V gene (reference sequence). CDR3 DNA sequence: TGCGCCAGCAGTATAGAAAAACTGTTTTTT. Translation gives CASSIEKLFF.

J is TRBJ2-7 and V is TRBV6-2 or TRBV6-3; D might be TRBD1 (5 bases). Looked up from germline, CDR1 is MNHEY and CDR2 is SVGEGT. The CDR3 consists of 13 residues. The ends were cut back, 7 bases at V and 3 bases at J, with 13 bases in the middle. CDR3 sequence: CASTPWGRYEQYF. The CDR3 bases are TGTGCCAGCACCCCTTGGGGCCGCTACGAGCAGTACTTC.

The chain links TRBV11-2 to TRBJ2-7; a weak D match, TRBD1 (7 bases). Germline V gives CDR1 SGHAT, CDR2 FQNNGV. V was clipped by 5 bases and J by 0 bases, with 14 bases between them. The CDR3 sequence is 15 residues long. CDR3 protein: CASSPGGFLSYEQYF. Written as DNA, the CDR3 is TGTGCCAGCAGCCCAGGGGGGTTCCTCTCCTACGAGCAGTACTTC.